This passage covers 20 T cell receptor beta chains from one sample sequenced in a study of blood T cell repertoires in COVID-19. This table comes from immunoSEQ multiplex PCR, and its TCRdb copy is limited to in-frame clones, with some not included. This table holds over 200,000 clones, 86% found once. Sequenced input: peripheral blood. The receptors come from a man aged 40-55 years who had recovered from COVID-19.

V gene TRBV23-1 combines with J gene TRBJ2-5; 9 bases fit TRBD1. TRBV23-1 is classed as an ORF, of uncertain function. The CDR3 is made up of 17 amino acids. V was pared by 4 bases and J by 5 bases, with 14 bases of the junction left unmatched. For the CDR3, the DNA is TGCGCCAGCAGTCGCCTGGTAGTTAGACAGGGGGGTGAGACCCAGTACTTC. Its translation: CASSRLVVRQGGETQYF.

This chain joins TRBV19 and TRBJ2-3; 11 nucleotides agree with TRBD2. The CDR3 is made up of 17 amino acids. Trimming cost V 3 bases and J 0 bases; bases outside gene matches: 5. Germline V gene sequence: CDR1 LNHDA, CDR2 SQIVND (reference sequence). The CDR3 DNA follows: TGTGCCAGTAGTATGTCTAGCGGGAGGCCTAGCACAGATACGCAGTATTTT. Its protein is CASSMSSGRPSTDTQYF.

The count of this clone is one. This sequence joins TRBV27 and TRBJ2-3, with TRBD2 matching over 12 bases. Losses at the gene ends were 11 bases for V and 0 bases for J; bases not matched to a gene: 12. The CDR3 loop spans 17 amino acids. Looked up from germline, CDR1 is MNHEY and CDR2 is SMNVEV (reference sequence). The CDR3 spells CAVSTLAGGGSTDTQYF. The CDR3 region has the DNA TGTGCCGTTTCCACGCTAGCGGGAGGGGGGAGCACAGATACGCAGTATTTT.

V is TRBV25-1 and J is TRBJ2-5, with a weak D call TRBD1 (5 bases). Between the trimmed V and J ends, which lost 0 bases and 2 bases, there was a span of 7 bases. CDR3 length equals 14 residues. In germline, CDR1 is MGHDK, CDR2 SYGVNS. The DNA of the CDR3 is TGTGCCAGCAGTGAATACAGGGCGCAAGAGACCCAGTACTTC. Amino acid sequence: CASSEYRAQETQYF.

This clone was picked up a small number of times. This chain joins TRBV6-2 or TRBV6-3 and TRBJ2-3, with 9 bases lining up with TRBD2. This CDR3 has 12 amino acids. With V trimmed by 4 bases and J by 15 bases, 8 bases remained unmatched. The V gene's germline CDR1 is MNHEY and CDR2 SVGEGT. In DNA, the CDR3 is TGTGCCAGCAGTTTCGCCGGGACTAGCCCCTATTTT. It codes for CASSFAGTSPYF.

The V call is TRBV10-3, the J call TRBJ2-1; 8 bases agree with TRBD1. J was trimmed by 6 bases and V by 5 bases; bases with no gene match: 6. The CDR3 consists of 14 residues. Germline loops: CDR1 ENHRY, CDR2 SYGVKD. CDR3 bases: TGTGCCATCAGTTCAGGGGGCCTCGGCAATGAGCAGTTCTTC. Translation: CAISSGGLGNEQFF.

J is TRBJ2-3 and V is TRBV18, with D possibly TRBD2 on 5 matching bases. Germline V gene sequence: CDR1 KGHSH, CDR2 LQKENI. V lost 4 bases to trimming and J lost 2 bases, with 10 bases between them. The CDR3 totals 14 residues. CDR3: CASSLMGDTDTQYF. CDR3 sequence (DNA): TGTGCCAGCTCACTTATGGGAGACACAGATACGCAGTATTTT.

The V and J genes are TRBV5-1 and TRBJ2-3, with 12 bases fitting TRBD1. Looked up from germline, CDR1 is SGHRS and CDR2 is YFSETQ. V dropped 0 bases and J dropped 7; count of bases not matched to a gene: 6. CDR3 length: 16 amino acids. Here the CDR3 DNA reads TGCGCCAGCAGCTTGGGGCCGGGACAGGGGGCAAATACGCAGTATTTT. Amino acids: CASSLGPGQGANTQYF. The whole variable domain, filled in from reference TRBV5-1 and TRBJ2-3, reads KAGVTQTPRYLIKTRGQQVTLSCSPISGHRSVSWYQQTPGQGLQFLFEYFSETQRNKGNFPGRFSGRQFSNSRSEMNVSTLELGDSALYLCASSLGPGQGANTQYFGPGTRLTVL.

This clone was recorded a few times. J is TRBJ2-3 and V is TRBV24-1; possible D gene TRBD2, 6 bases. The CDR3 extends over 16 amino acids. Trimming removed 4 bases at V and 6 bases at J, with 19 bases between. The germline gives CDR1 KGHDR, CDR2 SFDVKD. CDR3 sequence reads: CATSDGTLKLSDTQYF. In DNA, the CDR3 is TGTGCCACCAGTGACGGGACTCTCAAGCTAAGTGATACGCAGTATTTT.

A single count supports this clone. The CDR3 DNA follows: TGCAGCGTTGAATTTTTATCGGGGGGCACAGATACGCAGTATTTT. It encodes CSVEFLSGGTDTQYF. The chain joins TRBV29-1 to TRBJ2-3; tentative D call: TRBD2 (6 bases). Germline CDR1 reads SQVTM; CDR2 reads ANQGSEA. Trimming removed 2 bases at V and 1 base at J, with 13 bases between. The CDR3 runs 15 residues.

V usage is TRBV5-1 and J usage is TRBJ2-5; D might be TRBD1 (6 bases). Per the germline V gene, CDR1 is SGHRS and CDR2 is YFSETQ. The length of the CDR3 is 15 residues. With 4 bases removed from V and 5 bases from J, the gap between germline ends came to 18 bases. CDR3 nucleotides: TGCGCCAGCAGCCCTCTAAGGGGGAACAAGGAGACCCAGTACTTC. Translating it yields CASSPLRGNKETQYF.

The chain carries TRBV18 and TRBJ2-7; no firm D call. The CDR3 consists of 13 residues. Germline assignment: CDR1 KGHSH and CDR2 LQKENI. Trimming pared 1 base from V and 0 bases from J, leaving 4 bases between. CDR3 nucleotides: TGTGCCAGCTCACCACTGAGCTCCTACGAGCAGTACTTC. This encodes CASSPLSSYEQYF. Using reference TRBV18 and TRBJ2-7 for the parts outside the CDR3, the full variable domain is NAGVMQNPRHLVRRRGQEARLRCSPMKGHSHVYWYRQLPEEGLKFMVYLQKENIIDESGMPKERFSAEFPKEGPSILRIQQVVRGDSAAYFCASSPLSSYEQYFGPGTRLTVT.

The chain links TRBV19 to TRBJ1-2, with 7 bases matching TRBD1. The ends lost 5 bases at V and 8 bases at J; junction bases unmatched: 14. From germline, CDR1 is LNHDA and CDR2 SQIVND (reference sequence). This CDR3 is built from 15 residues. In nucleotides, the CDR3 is TGTGCCAGTAGTGTCCTTCGGAGGGGGCATATAGGCTACACCTTC. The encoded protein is CASSVLRRGHIGYTF.

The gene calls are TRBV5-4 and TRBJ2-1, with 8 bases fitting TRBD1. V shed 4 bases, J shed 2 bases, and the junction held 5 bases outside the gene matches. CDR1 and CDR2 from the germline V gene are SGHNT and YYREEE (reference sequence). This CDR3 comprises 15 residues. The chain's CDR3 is CASSLRDRPYNEQFF. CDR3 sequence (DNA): TGTGCCAGCAGCCTCCGGGACAGGCCCTACAATGAGCAGTTCTTC.

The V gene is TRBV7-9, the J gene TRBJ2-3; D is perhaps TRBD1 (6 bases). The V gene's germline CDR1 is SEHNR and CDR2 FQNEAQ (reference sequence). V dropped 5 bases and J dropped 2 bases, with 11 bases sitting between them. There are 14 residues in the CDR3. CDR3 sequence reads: CASSPQGLTDTQYF. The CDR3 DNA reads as TGTGCCAGCAGCCCTCAGGGGCTCACAGATACGCAGTATTTT.

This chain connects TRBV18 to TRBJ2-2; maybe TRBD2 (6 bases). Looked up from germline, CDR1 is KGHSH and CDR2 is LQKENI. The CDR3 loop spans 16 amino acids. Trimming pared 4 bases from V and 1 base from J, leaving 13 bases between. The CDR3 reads CASSQVGRENTGELFF. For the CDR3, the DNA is TGTGCCAGCTCACAGGTCGGGAGAGAGAACACCGGGGAGCTGTTTTTT.

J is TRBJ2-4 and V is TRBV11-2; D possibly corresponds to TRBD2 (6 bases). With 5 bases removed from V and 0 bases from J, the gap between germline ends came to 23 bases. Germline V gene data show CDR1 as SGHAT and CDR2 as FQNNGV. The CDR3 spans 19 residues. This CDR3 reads CASSTFRGANQVAKNIQYF. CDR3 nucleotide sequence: TGTGCCAGCAGCACATTCCGCGGGGCAAACCAAGTAGCCAAAAACATTCAGTACTTC.

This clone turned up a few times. This CDR3 reads CASSLRQGSAHEKLFF. The CDR3 coding sequence is TGTGCCAGCAGCCTCCGTCAGGGAAGTGCCCATGAAAAACTGTTTTTT. The gene calls are TRBV3-1 (or the pseudogene TRBV3-2) and TRBJ1-4; D possibly corresponds to TRBD1 (5 bases). The CDR3 extends over 16 amino acids. Between the trimmed V and J ends, which lost 4 bases and 6 bases, there was a span of 18 bases. The germline V gene encodes CDR1 LGHDT and CDR2 YNNKEL (reference sequence).

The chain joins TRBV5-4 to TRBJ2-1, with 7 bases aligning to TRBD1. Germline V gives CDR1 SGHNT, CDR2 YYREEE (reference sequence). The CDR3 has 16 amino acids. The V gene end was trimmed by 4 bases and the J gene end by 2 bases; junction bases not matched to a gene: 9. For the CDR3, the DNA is TGTGCCAGCAGCGAGGGGGCCGCAAGAGCCTACAATGAGCAGTTCTTC. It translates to CASSEGAARAYNEQFF. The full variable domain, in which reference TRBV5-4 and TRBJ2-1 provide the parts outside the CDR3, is ETGVTQSPTHLIKTRGQQVTLRCSSQSGHNTVSWYQQALGQGPQFIFQYYREEENGRGNFPPRFSGLQFPNYSSELNVNALELDDSALYLCASSEGAARAYNEQFFGPGTRLTVL.

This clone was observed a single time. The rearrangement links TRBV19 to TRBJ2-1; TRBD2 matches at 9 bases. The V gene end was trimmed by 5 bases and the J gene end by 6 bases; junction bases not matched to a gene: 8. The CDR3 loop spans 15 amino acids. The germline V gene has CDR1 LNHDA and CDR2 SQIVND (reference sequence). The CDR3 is CASSYPGLAVNEQFF. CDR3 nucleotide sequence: TGTGCCAGTAGTTACCCGGGACTAGCCGTCAATGAGCAGTTCTTC.